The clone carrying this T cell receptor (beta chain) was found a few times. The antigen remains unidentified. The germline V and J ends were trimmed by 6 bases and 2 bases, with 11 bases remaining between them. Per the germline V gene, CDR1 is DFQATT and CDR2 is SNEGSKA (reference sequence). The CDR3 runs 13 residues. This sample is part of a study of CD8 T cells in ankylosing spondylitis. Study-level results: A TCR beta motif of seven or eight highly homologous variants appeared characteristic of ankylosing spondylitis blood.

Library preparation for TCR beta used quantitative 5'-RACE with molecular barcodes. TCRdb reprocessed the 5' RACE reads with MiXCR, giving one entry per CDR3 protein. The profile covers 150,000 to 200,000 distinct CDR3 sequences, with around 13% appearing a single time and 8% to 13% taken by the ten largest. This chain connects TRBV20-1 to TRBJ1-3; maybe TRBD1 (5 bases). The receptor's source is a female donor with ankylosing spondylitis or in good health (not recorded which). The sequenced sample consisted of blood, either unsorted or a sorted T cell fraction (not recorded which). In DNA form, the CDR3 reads TGCAGTGCCGAGGGGACCCCTGGAAACACCATATATTTT. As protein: CSAEGTPGNTIYF.